Listed below are T cell receptor beta chains from one sample, sequenced in a study of control samples from healthy donors and cancer patients. Data came from immunoSEQ multiplex PCR; TCRdb stores just in-frame clones and leaves some out. The sample consists of 100,000 to 150,000 clones, approximately 90% of them appearing once. The sequenced sample was blood. All receptors derive from a man younger than 35 in good health. Each CDR3 is given with its conserved first and last residue. The D gene is left open where the match is weak. Rows give clone size only sometimes, using once, few, many, or a class for an expanded clone.

abundance,j_gene,v_gene,d_gene,CDR3nt,CDR3aa
-,TRBJ1-5,TRBV7-9,TRBD1,TGTGCCAGCAGCTTAGGGACAGGGGGTTATAGCAATCAGCCCCAGCATTTT,CASSLGTGGYSNQPQHF
-,TRBJ2-1,TRBV11-2,-,TGTGCCAGCAGCTTAGTTCGGGGAAGAGACAATGAGCAGTTCTTC,CASSLVRGRDNEQFF
-,TRBJ1-5,TRBV2,-,TGTGCCAGCAGAATAAGTTATGTCAGCAATCAGCCCCAGCATTTT,CASRISYVSNQPQHF
few,TRBJ2-5,TRBV3-1/TRBV3-2,TRBD1,TGTGCCAGCAGCCTCGGGACAGGGACGGAGACCCAGTACTTC,CASSLGTGTETQYF
-,TRBJ1-1,TRBV27,-,TGTGCCAGCAGTTTTGGGGGTCTGAACACTGAAGCTTTCTTT,CASSFGGLNTEAFF
-,TRBJ1-2,TRBV27,-,TGTGCCAGCAGCTTGAACCACAGGGTAGGGAGTGGCTACACCTTC,CASSLNHRVGSGYTF
-,TRBJ1-5,TRBV27,-,TGTGCCAGCAGTTCGTCTCCGAATCAGCCCCAGCATTTT,CASSSSPNQPQHF
-,TRBJ2-5,TRBV21-1,-,TGTGCCAGCAGCAAAGTGCTAGAGAAGGGCACATACGACAGAAAACACCAAGAGACCCAGTACTTC,CASSKVLEKGTYDRKHQETQYF
-,TRBJ1-2,TRBV10-1,TRBD1,TGCGCCAGCAGGGAAACCCCTTCGGGACAGGGTAAAAAGGAGGGCTACACCTTC,CASRETPSGQGKKEGYTF
-,TRBJ1-1,TRBV7-3,TRBD1,TGTGCCAGCAGCGTAGGCGGGACAGGGCCGATGGTCGCTGAAGCTTTCTTT,CASSVGGTGPMVAEAFF
-,TRBJ2-7,TRBV12-5,-,TGTGCTAGTGGTTTGAGAGGGGGCTCCTACGAGCAGTACTTC,CASGLRGGSYEQYF
-,TRBJ2-3,TRBV18,-,TGTGCCAGCTCACCAGTTGACCCGGGCCCAGATACGCAGTATTTT,CASSPVDPGPDTQYF
-,TRBJ1-3,TRBV15,-,TGTGCCACCAGCAGTCCATTCAAGGGGACCTCTGGAAACACCATATATTTT,CATSSPFKGTSGNTIYF
-,TRBJ2-1,TRBV6-1,-,TGTGCCAGCAGTGAAGTAGGGTTGGAGCAGTTCTTC,CASSEVGLEQFF
once,TRBJ2-1,TRBV5-5,-,TGTGCCAGCAGCTTCACAACAGGGTATTACAATGAGCAGTTCTTC,CASSFTTGYYNEQFF
-,TRBJ2-7,TRBV5-6,TRBD1,TGTGCCAGCAGCGATGGGACAGGAGACTACGAGCAGTACTTC,CASSDGTGDYEQYF
-,TRBJ1-2,TRBV7-2,TRBD1,TGTGCCAGCAGCTTTCAGGGGGGTGGCTACACCTTC,CASSFQGGGYTF
once,TRBJ1-2,TRBV6-6,-,TGTGCCAGCAGCCGACATCCCTCAGGGGAGGGTGGCTACACCTTC,CASSRHPSGEGGYTF
-,TRBJ2-2,TRBV5-1,-,TGCGCCAGCAGCTGGGGTCGGGTCTTACCCGGGGAGCTGTTTTTT,CASSWGRVLPGELFF
-,TRBJ1-1,TRBV4-1,TRBD1,TGCGCCAGCAGCCAGGGCGACAGGGTCACTGAAGCTTTCTTT,CASSQGDRVTEAFF
-,TRBJ2-5,TRBV12-3/TRBV12-4,-,TGTGCCAGCAGCAGAACAGAGACCCAGTACTTC,CASSRTETQYF
-,TRBJ2-7,TRBV4-2,-,TGTGCCAGCAGCCCACCTGCTGGGACCCCCTCCTACGAGCAGTACTTC,CASSPPAGTPSYEQYF
-,TRBJ1-1,TRBV30,-,TGTGCCTGGAGTGTACACCAGAACACTGAAGCTTTCTTT,CAWSVHQNTEAFF
-,TRBJ2-3,TRBV9,-,TGTGCCAGCAGCGTAGAGGGCGCGGATACGCAGTATTTT,CASSVEGADTQYF
-,TRBJ1-2,TRBV2,TRBD1,TGTGCCAGCACACCGGGACAGGCGTCCGGGGGCTACACCTTC,CASTPGQASGGYTF
-,TRBJ2-5,TRBV5-6,-,TGTGCCAGCAGCTTGGCCCTGACAGTCCAAGAGACCCAGTACTTC,CASSLALTVQETQYF
-,TRBJ2-3,TRBV5-6,TRBD1,TGTGCCAGCAGCCTAGTAGGGTCCCCCGGGACAGGACTTGATACGCAGTATTTT,CASSLVGSPGTGLDTQYF
-,TRBJ2-7,TRBV6-4,-,TGTGCCACGGGACCGCCCGAAAGAGAGCAGTACTTC,CATGPPEREQYF
-,TRBJ1-4,TRBV4-1,-,TGCGCCAGCAACACGGCGCCAACCCCCTGGGGTAATGAAAAACTGTTTTTT,CASNTAPTPWGNEKLFF
once,TRBJ2-7,TRBV7-3,TRBD2,TGTGCCAGCAGCTTACAAGGCGGGGGGTCATACGAGCAGTACTTC,CASSLQGGGSYEQYF
-,TRBJ2-1,TRBV12-5,-,TGTGCTAGTGGTTTGGTACTTTGGGATCTACGGCACTACAATGAGCAGTTCTTC,CASGLVLWDLRHYNEQFF
-,TRBJ2-3,TRBV25-1,-,TGTGCCAGCAGTGGACGGGACACAGATACGCAGTATTTT,CASSGRDTDTQYF
-,TRBJ1-5,TRBV5-6,-,TGTGCCAGCAGCTTGGGCGGGATGGGGCCCAGCAATCAGCCCCAGCATTTT,CASSLGGMGPSNQPQHF
once,TRBJ2-4,TRBV6-1,TRBD2,TGTGCCAGCAGTGAAGGGACTAGCGGGGGTGGGAACATTCAGTACTTC,CASSEGTSGGGNIQYF
few,TRBJ1-5,TRBV5-6,TRBD1,TGTGCCAGCAGCGGGACCGGGACAGTCAATCAGCCCCAGCATTTT,CASSGTGTVNQPQHF
-,TRBJ1-5,TRBV21-1,-,TGTGCCAGGATACAGGGGGCCGACAATCAGCCCCAGCATTTT,CARIQGADNQPQHF
-,TRBJ2-1,TRBV24-1,-,TGTGCCACCAGTGATGCGGACAGTAGCTCCTACAATGAGCAGTTCTTC,CATSDADSSSYNEQFF
-,TRBJ1-1,TRBV10-3,-,TGTGCCATCAGTGAAGGGGCATGGGGCACTGAAGCTTTCTTT,CAISEGAWGTEAFF
-,TRBJ2-2,TRBV3-1/TRBV3-2,-,TGTGCCAGCAGCCAAAGGACGAACACCGGGGAGCTGTTTTTT,CASSQRTNTGELFF
-,TRBJ1-3,TRBV2,TRBD1,TGTGCCAGCAAACCCGGACAGGGCTCAAACACCATATATTTT,CASKPGQGSNTIYF
-,TRBJ1-5,TRBV12-5,-,TGTGCTAGTGGCCTGGGTAGCAATCAGCCCCAGCATTTT,CASGLGSNQPQHF
-,TRBJ2-5,TRBV6-1,-,TGTGCCAGCAGTGAATCTCCGGGGGCGCGAGAGACCCAGTACTTC,CASSESPGARETQYF
few,TRBJ1-6,TRBV27,TRBD1,TGTGCCAGCCGGAGCGGGACAGTTATTTATAATTCACCCCTCCACTTT,CASRSGTVIYNSPLHF
-,TRBJ2-1,TRBV20-1,-,TGCAGTGCTAGTGTGAGTAGGAATAAGTTCTTC,CSASVSRNKFF
-,TRBJ1-3,TRBV5-1,-,TGCGCCAGCAGCTTCAGTGGGGCTGACACCATATATTTT,CASSFSGADTIYF
-,TRBJ2-5,TRBV5-4,TRBD2,TGTGCCAGCAGCCCTAGCGGGGGACAGCAAGAGACCCAGTACTTC,CASSPSGGQQETQYF
few,TRBJ2-2,TRBV27,-,TGTGCCAGCAGTCCGGCAGGGCCGGGCACCGGGGAGCTGTTTTTT,CASSPAGPGTGELFF
-,TRBJ1-1,TRBV5-1,-,TGCGCCAGCAGCTTGGCAGAGATGAACACTGAAGCTTTCTTT,CASSLAEMNTEAFF
-,TRBJ2-1,TRBV5-1,-,TGCGCCAGCAGTTCTTCCGGGGGCTCCTACAATGAGCAGTTCTTC,CASSSSGGSYNEQFF
-,TRBJ2-3,TRBV19,TRBD2,TGTGCCAGTAGTCAAGCGGGGTTTAGCACAGATACGCAGTATTTT,CASSQAGFSTDTQYF
-,TRBJ2-7,TRBV7-6,-,TGTGCCAGCAGCCCCGTGGTGGGTAGGAGTTCCTACGAGCAGTACTTC,CASSPVVGRSSYEQYF
-,TRBJ1-5,TRBV4-2,-,TGTGCCAGCAGCCCGACGATGTATAGCAATCAGCCCCAGCATTTT,CASSPTMYSNQPQHF